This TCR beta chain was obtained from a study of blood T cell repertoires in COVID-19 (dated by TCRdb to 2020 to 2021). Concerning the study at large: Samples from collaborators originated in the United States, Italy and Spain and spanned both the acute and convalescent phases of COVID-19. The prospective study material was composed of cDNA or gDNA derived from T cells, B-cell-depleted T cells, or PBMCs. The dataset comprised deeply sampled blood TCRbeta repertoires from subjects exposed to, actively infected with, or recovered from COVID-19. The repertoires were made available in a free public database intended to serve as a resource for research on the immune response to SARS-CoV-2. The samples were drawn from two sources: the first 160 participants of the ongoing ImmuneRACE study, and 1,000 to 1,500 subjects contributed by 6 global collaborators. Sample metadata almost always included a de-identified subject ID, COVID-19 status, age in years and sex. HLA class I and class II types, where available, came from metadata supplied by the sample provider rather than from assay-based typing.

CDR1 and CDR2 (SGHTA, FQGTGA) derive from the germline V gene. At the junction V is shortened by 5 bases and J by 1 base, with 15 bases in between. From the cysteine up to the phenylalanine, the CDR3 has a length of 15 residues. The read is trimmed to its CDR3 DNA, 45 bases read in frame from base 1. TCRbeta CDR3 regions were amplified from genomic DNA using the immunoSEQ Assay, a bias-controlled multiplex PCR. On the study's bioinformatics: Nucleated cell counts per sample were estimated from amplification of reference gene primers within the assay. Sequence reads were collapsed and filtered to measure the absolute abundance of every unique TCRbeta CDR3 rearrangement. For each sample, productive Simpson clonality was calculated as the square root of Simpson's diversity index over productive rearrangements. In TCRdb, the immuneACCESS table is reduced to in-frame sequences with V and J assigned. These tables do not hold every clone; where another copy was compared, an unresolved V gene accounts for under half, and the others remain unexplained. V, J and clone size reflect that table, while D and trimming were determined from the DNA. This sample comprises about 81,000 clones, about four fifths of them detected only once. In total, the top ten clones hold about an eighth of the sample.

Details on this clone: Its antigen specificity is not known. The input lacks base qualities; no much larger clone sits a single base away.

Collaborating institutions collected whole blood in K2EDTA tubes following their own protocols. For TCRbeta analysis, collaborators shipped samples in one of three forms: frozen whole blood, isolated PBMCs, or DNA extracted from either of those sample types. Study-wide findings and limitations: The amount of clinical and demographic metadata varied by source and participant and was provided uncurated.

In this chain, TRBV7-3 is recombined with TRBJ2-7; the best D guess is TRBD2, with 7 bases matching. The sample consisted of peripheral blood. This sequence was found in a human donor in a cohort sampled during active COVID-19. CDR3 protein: CASSGGAESSYEQYF. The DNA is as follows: TGTGCCAGCAGCGGGGGGGCTGAATCTTCCTACGAGCAGTACTTC.